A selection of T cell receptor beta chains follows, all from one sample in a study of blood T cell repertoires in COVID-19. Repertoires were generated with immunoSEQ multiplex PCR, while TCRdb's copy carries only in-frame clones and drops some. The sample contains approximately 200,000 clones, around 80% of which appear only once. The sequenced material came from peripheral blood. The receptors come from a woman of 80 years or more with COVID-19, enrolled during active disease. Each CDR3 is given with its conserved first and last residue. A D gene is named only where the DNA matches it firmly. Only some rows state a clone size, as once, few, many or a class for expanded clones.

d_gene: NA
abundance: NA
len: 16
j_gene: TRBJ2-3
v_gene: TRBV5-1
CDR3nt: TGCGCCAGCAGTCGGGTGGCGGGACCTAGCACAGATACGCAGTATTTT
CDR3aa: CASSRVAGPSTDTQYF

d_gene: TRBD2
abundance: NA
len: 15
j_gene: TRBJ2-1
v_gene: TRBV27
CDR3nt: TGTGCCAGCAGGATAGGACTAGCGGGATACAATGAGCAGTTCTTC
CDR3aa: CASRIGLAGYNEQFF

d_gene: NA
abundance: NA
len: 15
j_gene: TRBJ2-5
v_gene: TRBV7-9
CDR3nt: TGTGCCAGCAGCTCGCGGGACAGAGGGAAAGAGACCCAGTACTTC
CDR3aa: CASSSRDRGKETQYF

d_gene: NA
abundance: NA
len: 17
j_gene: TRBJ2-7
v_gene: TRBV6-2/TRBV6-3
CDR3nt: TGTGCCAGCAGACCTTCCGACAGTAGGGGTTATAGGGACGAGCAGTACTTC
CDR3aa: CASRPSDSRGYRDEQYF

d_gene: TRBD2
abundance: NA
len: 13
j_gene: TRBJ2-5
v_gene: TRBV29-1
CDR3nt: TGCAGCGTTATCTCGACTAGCGGGGCCCCTGGGTACTTC
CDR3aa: CSVISTSGAPGYF

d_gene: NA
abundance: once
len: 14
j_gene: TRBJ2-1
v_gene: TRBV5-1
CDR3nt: TGCGCCAGCAGCTTGCAAGACAGAGTACAGGAGCAGTTCTTC
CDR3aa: CASSLQDRVQEQFF

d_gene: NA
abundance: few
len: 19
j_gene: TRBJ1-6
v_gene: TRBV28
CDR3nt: TGTGCCAGCAGCCCCCCGGCGGGTGGGGGGATCCCTCCTCTTGGGGCCCTCCACTTT
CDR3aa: CASSPPAGGGIPPLGALHF

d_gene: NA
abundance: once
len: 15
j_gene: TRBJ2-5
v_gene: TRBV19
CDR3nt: TGTGCCAGTAGTCTGGGCGGGGTCCCCAGAGAGACCCAGTACTTC
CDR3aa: CASSLGGVPRETQYF

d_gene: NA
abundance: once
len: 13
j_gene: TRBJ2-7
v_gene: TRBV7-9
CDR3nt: TGTGCCAGCAGCATGACTAGCTCCTACGAGCAGTACTTC
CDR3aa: CASSMTSSYEQYF

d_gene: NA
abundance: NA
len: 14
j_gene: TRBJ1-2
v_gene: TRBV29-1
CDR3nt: TGCAGCGTTGAAGATTTTCCGGGGGTGGATGGCTACACCTTC
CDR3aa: CSVEDFPGVDGYTF

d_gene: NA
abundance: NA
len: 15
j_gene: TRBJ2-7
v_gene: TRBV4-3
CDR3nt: TGCGCCAGCAGCCAGCTAAGGGGCGGGGCCTACGAGCAGTACTTC
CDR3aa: CASSQLRGGAYEQYF

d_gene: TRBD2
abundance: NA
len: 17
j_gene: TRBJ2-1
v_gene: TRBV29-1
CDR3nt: TGCAGCGTTGTGAACCCTTTGACTAGCGGGAGTGGCAATGAGCAGTTCTTC
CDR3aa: CSVVNPLTSGSGNEQFF

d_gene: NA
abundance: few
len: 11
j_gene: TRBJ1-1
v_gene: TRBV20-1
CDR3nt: TGCAGTGCTAGAGAACAGGGACCGGGGCTCTTT
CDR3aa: CSAREQGPGLF

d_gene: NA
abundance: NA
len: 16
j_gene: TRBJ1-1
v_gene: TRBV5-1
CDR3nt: TGCGCCAGCAGCTTGTCCCCCACAGGAGTGAACACTGAAGCTTTCTTT
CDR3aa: CASSLSPTGVNTEAFF

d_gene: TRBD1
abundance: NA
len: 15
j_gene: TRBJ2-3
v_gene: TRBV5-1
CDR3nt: TGCGCCAGCAGCCGTGGACAGGGGGCCACAGATACGCAGTATTTT
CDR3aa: CASSRGQGATDTQYF

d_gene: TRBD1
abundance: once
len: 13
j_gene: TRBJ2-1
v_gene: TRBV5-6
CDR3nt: TGTGCCAGCAGCTGGGACAGGGGAAATGAGCAGTTCTTC
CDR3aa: CASSWDRGNEQFF

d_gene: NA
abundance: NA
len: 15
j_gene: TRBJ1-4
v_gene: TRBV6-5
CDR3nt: TGTGCCAGCAGTTACTACAAGGGGTTTAATGAAAAACTGTTTTTT
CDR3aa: CASSYYKGFNEKLFF

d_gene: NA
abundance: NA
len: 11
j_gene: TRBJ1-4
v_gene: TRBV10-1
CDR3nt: TGCGCCAGCAGTGACAGGGAAAAACTGTTTTTT
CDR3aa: CASSDREKLFF

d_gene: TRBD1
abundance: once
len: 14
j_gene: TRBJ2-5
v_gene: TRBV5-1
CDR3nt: TGCGCCAGCAGCCCCGGACAGGGGTCGGAGACCCAGTACTTC
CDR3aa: CASSPGQGSETQYF

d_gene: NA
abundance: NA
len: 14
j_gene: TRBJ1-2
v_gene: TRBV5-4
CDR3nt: TGTGCCAGCAGCTCCGAGGACACCTATGGAGGCTACACCTTC
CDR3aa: CASSSEDTYGGYTF

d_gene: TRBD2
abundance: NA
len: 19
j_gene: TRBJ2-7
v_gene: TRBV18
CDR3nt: TGTGCCAGCTCACCACCGGGACTAGCGGGGGGGGTGAGCTCCTACGAGCAGTACTTC
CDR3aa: CASSPPGLAGGVSSYEQYF

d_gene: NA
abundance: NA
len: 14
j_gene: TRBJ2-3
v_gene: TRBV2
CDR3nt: TGTGCCAGCAGGATCAGGACTAGCACAGATACGCAGTATTTT
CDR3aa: CASRIRTSTDTQYF

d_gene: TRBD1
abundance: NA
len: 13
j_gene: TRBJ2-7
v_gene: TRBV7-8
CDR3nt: TGTGCCAGCAGCTCGGACAGGGAAGGCGAGCAGTACTTC
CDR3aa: CASSSDREGEQYF

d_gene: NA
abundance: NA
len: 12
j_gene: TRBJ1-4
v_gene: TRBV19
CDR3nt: TGTGCCAGTAGTCACCAGAATGAAAAACTGTTTTTT
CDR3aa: CASSHQNEKLFF

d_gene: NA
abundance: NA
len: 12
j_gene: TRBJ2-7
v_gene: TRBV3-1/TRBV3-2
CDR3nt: TGTGCCAGCAGCCAAAAAGGGGGAGAGCAGTACTTC
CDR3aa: CASSQKGGEQYF

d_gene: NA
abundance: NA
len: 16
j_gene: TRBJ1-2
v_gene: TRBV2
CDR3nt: TGTGCCAGCAGTGAGCGGGAAGGGGTTCTGGGCTATGGCTACACCTTC
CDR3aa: CASSEREGVLGYGYTF

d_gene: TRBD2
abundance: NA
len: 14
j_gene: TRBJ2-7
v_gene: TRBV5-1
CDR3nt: TGCGCCAGCAGCTGGATAAGCGGGAACTACGAGCAGTACTTC
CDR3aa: CASSWISGNYEQYF

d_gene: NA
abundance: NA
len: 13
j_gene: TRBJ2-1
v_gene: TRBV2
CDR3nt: TGTGCCAGCAGCTACAGCTCCTACAATGAGCAGTTCTTC
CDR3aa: CASSYSSYNEQFF

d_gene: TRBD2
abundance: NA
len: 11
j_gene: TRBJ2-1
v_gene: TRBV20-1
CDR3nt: TGCAGCCGGGAGGGTTGGAATGAGCAGTTCTTC
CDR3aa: CSREGWNEQFF

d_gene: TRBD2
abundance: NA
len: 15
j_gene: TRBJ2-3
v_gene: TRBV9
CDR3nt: TGTGCCAGCAGCGTAGCGGGGGGGTCCACAGATACGCAGTATTTT
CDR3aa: CASSVAGGSTDTQYF

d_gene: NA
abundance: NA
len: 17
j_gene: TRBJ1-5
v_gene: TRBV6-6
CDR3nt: TGTGCCAGCAGTCGTTCGGGGGGGATTATGAGCAATCAGCCCCAGCATTTT
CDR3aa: CASSRSGGIMSNQPQHF